This T cell receptor (beta chain) was found in a study of cytomegalovirus exposure and HLA in healthy donors. Study information: Both the approximately 130 validation repertoires and the roughly 640 first-cohort repertoires used the same platform, as reported by a later analysis. Study-wide points: The study recorded around 160 TCR beta chains that were cytomegalovirus-associated. Specificity of three CMV-associated chains for CMV antigens was verified in vitro.

The donors were in the roughly 130-subject validation cohort, distinct from the approximately 700-subject first cohort. Trimming stripped 0 bases from V and 10 bases from J, with 18 bases between. The CDR3 covers 15 residues. Germline CDR1 reads LNHNV; CDR2 reads YYDKDF (reference sequence). Concerning this clone itself: No antigen is known for it.

Clones were sequenced by immunoSEQ multiplex PCR, and TCRdb holds only the in-frame ones, with some missing. The repertoire has some 150,000 clones, just over 85% of them found once; the top ten carry approximately 8.5%. This clonotype was sampled from a woman aged 18-35 years in good health and CMV-seropositive. The sequencing sample was made of PBMCs. This chain joins TRBV15 and TRBJ1-1, with D unresolved. The CDR3: CATSRDIRSHSLAFF. As DNA, the CDR3 is TGTGCCACCAGCAGAGATATCAGGTCCCATAGTTTAGCTTTCTTT.